These T cell receptor beta chains were read from a single sample in a study of CD8 T cells in Susac syndrome. TCRdb processed the immunoSEQ multiplex PCR reads anew with MiXCR; each CDR3 protein has one entry. The sample lists 55,000 to 70,000 distinct CDR3 sequences, approximately 95% occurring once. The sequenced sample consisted of CD8+ T cells from PBMCs. The receptor set was obtained from a human donor in good health. CDR3s include the opening cysteine and the closing phenylalanine or tryptophan. The order of the fields is D gene, V gene, clone size, J gene, CDR3 DNA, CDR3 protein. D genes are given only for firm matches. The size field is filled for only some rows; it gives once, few, many or a size class.

D gene: NA; V gene: TRBV7-2; clone size: once; J gene: TRBJ1-3; CDR3 DNA: TGTGCCAGCAGCTTAGACAACAACCCTGGAAACACCATATATTTT; CDR3 protein: CASSLDNNPGNTIYF
D gene: NA; V gene: TRBV5-1; clone size: NA; J gene: TRBJ2-4; CDR3 DNA: TGCGCCAGCAGCCAAGAACTCGGACTAGCCAAAAACATTCAGTACTTC; CDR3 protein: CASSQELGLAKNIQYF
D gene: NA; V gene: TRBV4-3; clone size: NA; J gene: TRBJ1-2; CDR3 DNA: TGCGCCAGCAGCCAAGCTGCGGGTGGGGTAGACTATGGCTACACCTTC; CDR3 protein: CASSQAAGGVDYGYTF
D gene: NA; V gene: TRBV5-6; clone size: NA; J gene: TRBJ2-3; CDR3 DNA: TGTGCCAGCAGCTTCGGACAGAGAGATAGCACAGATACGCAGTATTTT; CDR3 protein: CASSFGQRDSTDTQYF
D gene: TRBD2; V gene: TRBV14; clone size: NA; J gene: TRBJ2-1; CDR3 DNA: TGTGCCAGCAGGGGAGATGGGACTAGCGGGGGTGTCTACAATGAGCAGTTCTTC; CDR3 protein: CASRGDGTSGGVYNEQFF
D gene: NA; V gene: TRBV3-1; clone size: once; J gene: TRBJ2-5; CDR3 DNA: TGTGCCAGCAGCCAAGAAGAAATTCTGCAAGAGACCCAGTACTTC; CDR3 protein: CASSQEEILQETQYF
D gene: TRBD2; V gene: TRBV7-8; clone size: NA; J gene: TRBJ2-5; CDR3 DNA: TGTGCCAGCAGCTTAGACCTAGCGGTTTTTGAAGAGACCCAGTACTTC; CDR3 protein: CASSLDLAVFEETQYF
D gene: NA; V gene: TRBV6-6; clone size: NA; J gene: TRBJ1-1; CDR3 DNA: TGTGCCAGCAGAAGTCTAGCTGAGAACACTGAAGCTTTCTTT; CDR3 protein: CASRSLAENTEAFF
D gene: NA; V gene: TRBV12-3/TRBV12-4; clone size: few; J gene: TRBJ2-2; CDR3 DNA: TGTGCCAGCACGGATACGAACACCGGGGAGCTGTTTTTT; CDR3 protein: CASTDTNTGELFF
D gene: TRBD1; V gene: TRBV7-7; clone size: NA; J gene: TRBJ2-2; CDR3 DNA: TGTGCTAGCAGCTTAGATTGGGGACAGGGGACCGGGGAGCTGTTTTTT; CDR3 protein: CASSLDWGQGTGELFF